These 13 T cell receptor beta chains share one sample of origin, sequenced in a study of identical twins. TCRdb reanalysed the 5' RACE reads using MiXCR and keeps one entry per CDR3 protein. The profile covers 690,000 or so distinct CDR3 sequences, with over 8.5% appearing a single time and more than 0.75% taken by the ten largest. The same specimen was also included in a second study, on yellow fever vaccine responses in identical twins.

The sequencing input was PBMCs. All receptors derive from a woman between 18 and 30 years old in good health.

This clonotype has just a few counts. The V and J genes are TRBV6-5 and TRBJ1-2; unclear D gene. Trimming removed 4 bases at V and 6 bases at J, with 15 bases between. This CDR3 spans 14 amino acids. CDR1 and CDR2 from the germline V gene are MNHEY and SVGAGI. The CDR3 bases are TGTGCCAGCAGTTCCGCCGGTGCGAGGGATGGCTACACCTTC. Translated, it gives CASSSAGARDGYTF.

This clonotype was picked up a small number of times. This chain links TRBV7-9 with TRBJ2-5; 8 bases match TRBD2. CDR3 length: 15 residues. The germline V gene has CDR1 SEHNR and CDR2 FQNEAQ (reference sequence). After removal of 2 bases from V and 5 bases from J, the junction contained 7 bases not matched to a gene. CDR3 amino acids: CASSLMREARETQYF. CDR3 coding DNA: TGTGCCAGCAGCTTAATGCGGGAGGCCCGGGAGACCCAGTACTTC.

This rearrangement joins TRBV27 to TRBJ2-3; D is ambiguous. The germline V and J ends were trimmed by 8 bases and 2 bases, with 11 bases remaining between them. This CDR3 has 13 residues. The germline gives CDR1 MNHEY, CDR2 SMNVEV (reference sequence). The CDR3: CASGKLDTDTQYF. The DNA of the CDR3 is TGTGCCAGCGGAAAACTGGACACAGATACGCAGTATTTT.

CDR3 bases: TGCGCCAGCAGCACCGGGACTAGCTTGGCGGATACGCAGTATTTT. It is translated as CASSTGTSLADTQYF. The V gene is TRBV5-1, the J gene TRBJ2-3; 9 bases are a match to TRBD2. This CDR3 is 15 amino acids long. Unmatched junction bases numbered 9, after V lost 4 bases and J lost 6 bases. Per the germline V gene, CDR1 is SGHRS and CDR2 is YFSETQ.

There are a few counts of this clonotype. CDR3 sequence (DNA): TGTGCCAGCAGCGACGGGACTAGCGGGGCCCCCTACAATGAGCAGTTCTTC. It yields the protein CASSDGTSGAPYNEQFF. The chain links TRBV14 to TRBJ2-1; 13 positions agree with TRBD2. The germline V gene encodes CDR1 SGHDN and CDR2 FVKESK. The V gene end was trimmed by 5 bases and the J gene end by 2 bases; junction bases not matched to a gene: 6. The CDR3 totals 17 residues.

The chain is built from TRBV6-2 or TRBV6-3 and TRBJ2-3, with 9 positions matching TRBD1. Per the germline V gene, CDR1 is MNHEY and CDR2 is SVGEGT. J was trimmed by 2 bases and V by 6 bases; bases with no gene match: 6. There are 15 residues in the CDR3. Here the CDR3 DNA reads TGTGCCAGCAGCTGGACAGGGGTTTCCACAGATACGCAGTATTTT. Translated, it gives CASSWTGVSTDTQYF.

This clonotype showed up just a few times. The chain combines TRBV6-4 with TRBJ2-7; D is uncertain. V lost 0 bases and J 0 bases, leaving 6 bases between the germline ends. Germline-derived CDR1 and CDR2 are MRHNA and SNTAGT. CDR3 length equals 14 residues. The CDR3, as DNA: TGTGCCAGCAGTGACTCGGGGTTCTCCTACGAGCAGTACTTC. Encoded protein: CASSDSGFSYEQYF.

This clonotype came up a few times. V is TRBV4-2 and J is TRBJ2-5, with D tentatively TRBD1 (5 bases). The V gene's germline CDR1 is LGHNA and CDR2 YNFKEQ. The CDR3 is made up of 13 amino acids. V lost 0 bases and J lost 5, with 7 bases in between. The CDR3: CASSQDPGETQYF. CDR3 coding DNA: TGTGCCAGCAGCCAAGATCCAGGGGAGACCCAGTACTTC.

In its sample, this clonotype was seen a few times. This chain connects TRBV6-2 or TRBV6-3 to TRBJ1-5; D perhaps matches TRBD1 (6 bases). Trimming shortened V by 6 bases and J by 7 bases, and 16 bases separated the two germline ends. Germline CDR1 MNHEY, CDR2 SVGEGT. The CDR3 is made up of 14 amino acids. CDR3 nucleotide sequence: TGTGCCAGCAGCCTCTTGGACAGTCAACAGCCCCAGCATTTT. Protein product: CASSLLDSQQPQHF.

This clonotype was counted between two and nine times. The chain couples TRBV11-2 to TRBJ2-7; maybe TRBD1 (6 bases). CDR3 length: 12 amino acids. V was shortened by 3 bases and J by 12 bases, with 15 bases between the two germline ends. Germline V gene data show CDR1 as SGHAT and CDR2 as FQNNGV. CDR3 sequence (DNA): TGTGCCAGCAGCTTGGGGGACACCATTATGTACTTC. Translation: CASSLGDTIMYF. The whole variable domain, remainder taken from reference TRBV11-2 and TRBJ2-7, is EAGVAQSPRYKIIEKRQSVAFWCNPISGHATLYWYQQILGQGPKLLIQFQNNGVVDDSQLPKDRFSAERLKGVDSTLKIQPAKLEDSAVYLCASSLGDTIMYFGPGTRLTVT.

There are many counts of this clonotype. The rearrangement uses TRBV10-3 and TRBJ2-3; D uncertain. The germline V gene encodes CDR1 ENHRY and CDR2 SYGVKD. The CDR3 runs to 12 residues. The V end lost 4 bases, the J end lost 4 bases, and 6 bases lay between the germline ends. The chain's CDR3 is CAISVASDTQYF. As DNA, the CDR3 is TGTGCCATCAGTGTGGCCTCAGATACGCAGTATTTT.

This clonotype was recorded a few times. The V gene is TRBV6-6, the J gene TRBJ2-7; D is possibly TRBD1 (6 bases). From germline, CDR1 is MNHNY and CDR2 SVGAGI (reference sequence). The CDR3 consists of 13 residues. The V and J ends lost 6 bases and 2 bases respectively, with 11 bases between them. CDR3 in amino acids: CASRGTSTYEQYF. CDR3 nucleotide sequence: TGTGCCAGCAGAGGGACATCAACCTACGAGCAGTACTTC.

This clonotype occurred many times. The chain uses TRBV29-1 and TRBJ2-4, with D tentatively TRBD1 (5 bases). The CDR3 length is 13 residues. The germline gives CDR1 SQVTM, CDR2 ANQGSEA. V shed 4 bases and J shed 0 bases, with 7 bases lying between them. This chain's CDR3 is CSVGGLAKNIQYF. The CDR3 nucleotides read TGCAGCGTTGGGGGCCTAGCCAAAAACATTCAGTACTTC.